One and the same sample provided the 10 T cell receptor beta chains below, sequenced in a study of metastatic and nonmetastatic thyroid tumors. Ahead of thyroid surgery, no patient had received treatment of any kind. TCRdb re-analyzed the PCR reads using MiXCR. The sample holds approximately 35,000 clones, 33% seen once. The sequenced material came from tumor tissue. The receptors were gathered from a female donor with papillary thyroid cancer or a benign thyroid nodule (not recorded which). Some clones in this sample may be carry-over from other donors' samples.

The V gene is TRBV11-2, the J gene TRBJ1-3; tentatively, D is TRBD1 (6 bases). The CDR3 totals 16 residues. Trimming took off 0 bases at V and 4 bases at J, with 13 bases between the two ends. Germline values: CDR1 SGHAT, CDR2 FQNNGV. The CDR3 DNA reads as TGTGCCAGCAGCTTAGAACAGGGAGGCCGAGGAAACACCATATATTTT. Its protein is CASSLEQGGRGNTIYF.

The genes are TRBV11-2 and TRBJ2-3; 7 nucleotides line up with TRBD1. The germline CDR1 and CDR2 sequences are SGHAT and FQNNGV. There are 18 residues in the CDR3. J lost 3 bases, V lost 5 bases, and 17 bases had no gene match. CDR3 amino acids: CASSRTGQSRLVTDTQYF. CDR3 nucleotides: TGTGCCAGCAGCCGGACGGGACAGTCGCGGTTGGTAACAGATACGCAGTATTTT. Together with reference TRBV11-2 and TRBJ2-3, the CDR3 gives the full variable domain: EAGVAQSPRYKIIEKRQSVAFWCNPISGHATLYWYQQILGQGPKLLIQFQNNGVVDDSQLPKDRFSAERLKGVDSTLKIQPAKLEDSAVYLCASSRTGQSRLVTDTQYFGPGTRLTVL.

The chain uses TRBV6-1 and TRBJ1-6; no clear D gene. This CDR3 comprises 13 residues. V lost 11 bases and J 7 bases, leaving 15 bases between the germline ends. The germline gives CDR1 MNHNS, CDR2 SASEGT. The CDR3 loop reads CAGQVSGNSPLHF. The CDR3 DNA sequence: TGTGCCGGCCAGGTGAGCGGGAATTCACCCCTCCACTTT.

Worth noting for this clone: Compared with germline, one end of the junction differs, possibly owing to a read error. V and J are TRBV4-1 and TRBJ1-5, with D unresolved. The V gene's germline CDR1 is MGHRA and CDR2 YSYEKL. The CDR3 extends over 13 amino acids. The CDR3 region has the DNA TGCGCCAACAGCCCCGGTGGCAATCAGCCCCAGCATTTT. It encodes CANSPGGNQPQHF.

The chain links TRBV2 to TRBJ2-1; 10 bases agree with TRBD2. The CDR3 extends over 17 amino acids. In germline, CDR1 is SNHLY, CDR2 FYNNEI. The V gene end was trimmed by 4 bases and the J gene end by 1 base; junction bases not matched to a gene: 7. The CDR3 bases are TGTGCCAGCAGTGGGGGTTCTAGCGGGAGTTCCTACAATGAGCAGTTCTTC. Encoded protein: CASSGGSSGSSYNEQFF.

Only one count was recorded for this clone. The chain links TRBV5-1 to TRBJ1-2, with D maybe TRBD1 (5 bases). V was cut by 4 bases and J by 0 bases, with 16 bases left in between. The germline CDR1 and CDR2 sequences are SGHRS and YFSETQ. The length of the CDR3 is 16 residues. CDR3 nucleotides: TGCGCCAGCAGCCTCGGGGACGCGAGGGCTAACTATGGCTACACCTTC. Amino acids: CASSLGDARANYGYTF.

In its sample, this clone was seen once. This is likely a read error, given that the CDR3 carries no conserved phenylalanine or tryptophan at its end. The chain recombines TRBV7-2 with TRBJ1-2; D is uncertain. The CDR3 covers 13 residues. Germline-derived CDR1 and CDR2 are SGHTA and FQGNSA. The V gene lost 1 base and the J gene lost 6 bases, with 9 bases spanning the gap. The CDR3 spells CASSLGPGNGYTY. The CDR3 bases are TGTGCCAGCAGCTTAGGGCCAGGCAATGGCTACACCTAC.

The sample holds a few counts of this clone. The chain joins TRBV28 to TRBJ2-5, with a weak D call TRBD1 (5 bases). CDR3 size: 14 residues. Trimming left V 5 bases short and J 5 bases short, with 15 bases between. Per germline, CDR1 MDHEN and CDR2 SYDVKM. This CDR3 reads CASSPPGLGETQYF. In DNA, the CDR3 is TGTGCCAGCAGTCCGCCAGGGTTGGGGGAGACCCAGTACTTC.

This chain joins TRBV13 and TRBJ2-7, with 9 bases aligning to TRBD1. The V segment lost 5 bases and the J segment 2 bases; nucleotides outside the gene matches: 10. The CDR3 consists of 16 residues. Germline assignment: CDR1 PRHDT and CDR2 FYEKMQ (reference sequence). The CDR3 DNA follows: TGTGCCAGCAGCCCCAACCCGGGACAGGGACCCTACGAGCAGTACTTC. Encoded protein: CASSPNPGQGPYEQYF.

This clone was seen a handful of times. The chain employs TRBV12-5 and TRBJ1-5; D not certain. Germline assignment: CDR1 LGHNT and CDR2 FRNRAP. This CDR3 is 15 amino acids long. The V gene lost 4 bases and the J gene lost 2 bases, with 12 bases spanning the gap. CDR3 protein: CASGSPAVGNQPQHF. Written as DNA, the CDR3 is TGTGCTAGTGGTTCGCCCGCGGTTGGCAATCAGCCCCAGCATTTT.